A single T cell receptor (beta chain) is shown here with its context. Antigen unknown. This CDR3 has 15 amino acids. Trimming left V 7 bases short and J 3 bases short, with 15 bases between. The germline CDR1 and CDR2 sequences are LGHNT and FRNRAP. An Oncomine TCR Beta short-read assay was used to sequence the DNA from cultured CD4+ T cells. MiXCR, run by TCRdb on the PCR reads, gives a single entry per CDR3 protein. The sample yields 15,000 to 20,000 distinct CDR3 sequences, roughly 54% seen once. The treatment here: roughly nine-day PBMC culture with coronavirus spike peptide pools or control peptides (ViraFEST assay). The sample is drawn from a study of vaccination and CD4 T cells after COVID-19.

This receptor was taken from a human donor who had recovered from COVID-19. Sequencing was performed on CD4+ T cells from blood, cultured in vitro. This chain links TRBV12-5 with TRBJ2-2; D is undetermined. CDR3 nucleotide sequence: TGTGCTAGTGCCGGGTGGGCAGGTTACACCGGGGAGCTGTTTTTT. Its protein product is CASAGWAGYTGELFF. The full variable domain, in which reference TRBV12-5 and TRBJ2-2 provide the parts outside the CDR3, is DARVTQTPRHKVTEMGQEVTMRCQPILGHNTVFWYRQTMMQGLELLAYFRNRAPLDDSGMPKDRFSAEMPDATLATLKIQPSEPRDSAVYFCASAGWAGYTGELFFGEGSRLTVL.